This entry is about one T cell receptor (beta chain). It lacks a known antigen. Within one base of it there is no much larger clone, and no base qualities were kept. This entry is derived from a study of shared clonotypes between healthy human individuals (dated by TCRdb to 2018 to 2021). A note on the overall study: A few men and two women, aged 18 to 49 years, made up the cohort. For each donor, CD4 naive and CD4 memory were each run on three plates, CD8 naive on two plates, and CD8 memory on one plate. To estimate repertoire size and how much clonotype sharing occurs between individuals, the study deeply sequenced the blood TCR repertoires of 4 to 6 healthy adults. Libraries were prepared and TCR repertoires were sequenced by different laboratories using diverse techniques, in order to increase sequencing depth and limit assay-specific biases. Per donor, leukapheresis produced somewhere between about 0.85 and 8.9 billion PBMCs.

The donors were healthy, HIV-negative adults who had no recently reported acute infections or vaccinations. Every donor was a Caucasian adult residing in Nashville, Tennessee, USA. CD4+ T cells were enriched through magnetic negative selection, after which naive cells were positively selected on CD45RA and the remaining negative fraction served as the memory subset. Blood was collected by leukapheresis, and PBMCs were isolated by Ficoll-Histopaque density gradient centrifugation and then cryopreserved in liquid nitrogen vapor phase. Analytical flow cytometry was used to check the purity and quantity of every magnetically sorted T cell population. Genomic DNA was isolated from every sorted fraction and measured by UV absorbance on a Nanodrop 2000c. Points the paper makes about the study in general: Naive subsets generally had larger estimated clonotype richness than memory subsets. Rarefaction of sorted-subset datasets indicated incomplete sequencing despite the large sequencing depth. Approximately 5% of naive CD4, 3% to 4% of naive CD8, 2.3% of memory CD4, and 0.35% to 0.4% of memory CD8 clonotypes were shared across several donors. Sampling was restricted to blood, and TCR repertoires in tissues likely differ from the TCR repertoires found in blood. Because the study included only a small number of donors, the genetic and exposure-history diversity represented was limited. Pairwise subsampling led to the expectation that sequencing depth would affect the degree of clonotype sharing among donors. Compared with non-shared clonotypes, clonotypes shared by all four sorted-subset donors had higher generation probabilities.

V loses 1 base, J loses 0 bases, and the germline ends lie 13 bases apart. The CDR3 measures 17 amino acids from cysteine to phenylalanine. Kept here is only the CDR3 DNA, which spans 51 bases and is read in frame from base 1. CDR1 SGHRS and CDR2 YFSETQ are derived from the germline V gene. Using the deep immunoSEQ assay, multiplex PCR amplified TCR CDR3 regions from genomic DNA. For each cell subset, the extracted genomic DNA was distributed evenly across all wells of several immunoSEQ 96-well plates, and each plate served as one replicate. For sorted subsets, approximately 210 ng genomic DNA, equal to tens of thousands of T cell genomes, was loaded into each replicate PCR. Purified libraries were quantified with a Qubit 3.0 fluorometer, sized on a Bioanalyzer 2100, and re-quantified with the KAPA Library Quantification kit. Each immunoSEQ 96-well plate was sequenced on its own single-read 150-cycle Illumina NextSeq 550 flow cell. The published analysis was carried out like this. Because the immunoSEQ output included only junctional sequences and no quality scores, the filtering could not be the same as the filtering used for full-length reads. To assign V/J genes and CDR3, sequences were annotated against IMGT germline references using PyIR, a Python wrapper for IgBLAST v1.9. Any read was removed if the V/J assignment was weak (E-value above 1e-6), the CDR3 was missing, or the read contained stop codons, out-of-frame junctions, or ambiguous translated residues. V3J clonotypes were defined as sequences sharing the same inferred V gene, J gene, and CDR3 amino acid sequence. Percentage overlap between repertoires was computed as shared unique clonotypes divided by the size of the smaller repertoire. Richness of each repertoire was evaluated using RTK rarefaction, the Chao1 estimator, and Recon v2.1 estimates of unobserved clonotypes. OLGA was used to compute generation probabilities for all TCRbeta clonotypes that the gDNA method yielded from a handful of donors. TCRdb carries this immuneACCESS record with in-frame sequences only. Its versions omit some clonotypes, under half of them owing to an unresolved V gene in the studies checked, with the rest unexplained. V and J calls and clone size are those listed in that table; D and trimming were worked out from the DNA. The sample includes over 2 million clones, with 90% to 95% observed a single time. Around 0.13% of the sample goes to the ten largest clones.

Sequencing used naive CD4+ T cells sorted from blood. The cell subset or site label corresponds to: CD45RA+ positively selected. This sequence originates from a man between 18 and 35 years old in good health. This chain is built from TRBV5-1 and TRBJ1-4; perhaps TRBD1 is the D gene, with 5 bases matching. For the CDR3, the sequence is CASSLTTDTPTNEKLFF. The DNA sequence reads TGCGCCAGCAGCTTGACCACGGACACTCCAACTAATGAAAAACTGTTTTTT.